This TCR beta chain is drawn from a study of cytomegalovirus exposure and HLA in healthy donors. Whole-study findings and limits: There were reportedly fewer N-insertions in an Asian-associated ancestry cluster than the roughly 700-donor mean, in a later analysis.

As to this clone: Its specificity is not known.

PCR involved 60 Vbeta and 13 Jbeta primers. Produced via immunoSEQ multiplex PCR; TCRdb's table is partial and in-frame only. The sample lists roughly 130,000 clones, 80% to 85% seen once, with 0.95% to 1.1% in the top ten. The CDR3 loop spans 15 amino acids. V dropped 6 bases and J dropped 0; count of bases not matched to a gene: 4. Germline V gene data show CDR1 as MNHNS and CDR2 as SASEGT. The chain recombines TRBV6-1 with TRBJ2-1; TRBD2 aligns across 8 bases. Sequences were obtained from PBMCs. The receptor comes from a human donor in good health. CDR3 sequence reads: CASSVAGSSYNEQFF. The CDR3 DNA reads as TGTGCCAGCAGCGTAGCGGGGAGCTCCTACAATGAGCAGTTCTTC.